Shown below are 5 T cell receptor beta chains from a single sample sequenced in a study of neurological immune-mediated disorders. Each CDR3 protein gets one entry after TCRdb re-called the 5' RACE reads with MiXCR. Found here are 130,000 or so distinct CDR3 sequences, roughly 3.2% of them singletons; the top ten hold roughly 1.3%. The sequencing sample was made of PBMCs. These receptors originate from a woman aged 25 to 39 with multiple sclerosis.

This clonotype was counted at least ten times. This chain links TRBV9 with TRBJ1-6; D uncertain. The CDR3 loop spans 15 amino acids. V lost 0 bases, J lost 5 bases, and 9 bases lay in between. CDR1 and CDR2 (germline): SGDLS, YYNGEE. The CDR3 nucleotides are TGTGCCAGCAGCGTAGCTGATCCCAATAATTCACCCCTCCACTTT. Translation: CASSVADPNNSPLHF.

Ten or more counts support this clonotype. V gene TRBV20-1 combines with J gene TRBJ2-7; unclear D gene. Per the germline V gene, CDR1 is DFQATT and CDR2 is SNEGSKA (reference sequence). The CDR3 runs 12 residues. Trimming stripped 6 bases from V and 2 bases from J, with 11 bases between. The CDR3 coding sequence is TGCAGTGCCCTGGGCGGAGCCTACGAGCAGTACTTC. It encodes CSALGGAYEQYF.

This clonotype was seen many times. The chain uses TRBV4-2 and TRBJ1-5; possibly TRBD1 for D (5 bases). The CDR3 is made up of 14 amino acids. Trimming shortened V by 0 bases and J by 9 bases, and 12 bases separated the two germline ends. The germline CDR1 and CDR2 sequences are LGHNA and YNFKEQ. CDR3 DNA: TGTGCCAGCAGCCAAGAGGCGGGACCCAGGCCCCAGCATTTT. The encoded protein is CASSQEAGPRPQHF.

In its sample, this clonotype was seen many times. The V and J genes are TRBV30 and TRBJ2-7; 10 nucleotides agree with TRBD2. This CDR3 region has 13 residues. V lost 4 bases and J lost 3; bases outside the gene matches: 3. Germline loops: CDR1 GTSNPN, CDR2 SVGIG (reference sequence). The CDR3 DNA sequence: TGTGCCTGGACTAGGACTAGCGGCTACGAGCAGTACTTC. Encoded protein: CAWTRTSGYEQYF.

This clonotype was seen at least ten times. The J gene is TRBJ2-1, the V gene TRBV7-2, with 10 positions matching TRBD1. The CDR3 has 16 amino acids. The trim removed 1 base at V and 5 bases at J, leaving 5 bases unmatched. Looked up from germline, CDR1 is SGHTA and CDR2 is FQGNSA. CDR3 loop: CASSLEGQGSHNEQFF. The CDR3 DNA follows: TGTGCCAGCAGCTTAGAGGGACAGGGGTCCCACAATGAGCAGTTCTTC. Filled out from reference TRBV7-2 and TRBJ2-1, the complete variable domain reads GAGVSQSPSNKVTEKGKDVELRCDPISGHTALYWYRQSLGQGLEFLIYFQGNSAPDKSGLPSDRFSAERTGGSVSTLTIQRTQQEDSAVYLCASSLEGQGSHNEQFFGPGTRLTVL.